This TCR beta chain was captured in a study of cytomegalovirus exposure and HLA in healthy donors (dated by TCRdb to the late 2010s). Describing the broader study: An earlier analysis of approximately 640 of the donors reported approximately 270 Gb of sequence data and around 110 million unique TCR beta sequences from about 200 million T cells. In the later analysis, no new phenotypic data were used to find candidate immune exposures; instead, reliance was placed on TCR beta sequences and their occurrence across donors. An earlier analysis of several hundred of the donors applied high-throughput TCR beta sequencing to assess whether each TCR beta V gene segment acted as functional or pseudogenic. The number of donors typed differed by locus, with about 629-630 for A, B, C, DRB1 and DQB1, more than 500 for DQA1, under 610 for DPA1, and under 490 for DPB1. To predict cytomegalovirus infection status, the study combined high-throughput TCR immunosequencing, statistical association of individual TCRs with disease status, and machine learning. Donor age, sex, ethnicity and CMV serostatus were compiled together with the repertoire data. Besides the first cohort of about 730 subjects, a separate validation cohort made up of about 120 different subjects was used. To study patterns of TCR occurrence, a later analysis re-analyzed previously published TCR beta repertoires from 500 to 850 donors and added high-resolution HLA genotyping. The study profiled the T cell repertoires of more than 500 subjects by immunosequencing and related them to cytomegalovirus serostatus. Of the 300 to 500 genotyped donors, more than 75% were placed in the genetic ancestry cluster associated with self-reported Caucasian donors. Several DR-DQ haplotypes were handled as single units for association and clustering, since linkage in the cohort was strong. An early release covering about 600 HLA-typed donors comprised about 320 gigabases of sequencing data and around 80 million unique TCR sequences. On average, around 240,000 unique TCR beta nucleotide sequences were sequenced per donor among about 400 genotyped donors of the cohort, with 15% to 20% of those sequences being non-productive. The aim of the study was to test whether cataloging public T cell receptors could identify signatures of past pathogen exposure. All discovery cohort repertoires had been generated using a single sequencing platform. A later genetic analysis used genome-wide SNP genotypes for about 55% of the 666 donors, treating that subset as a discovery cohort. HLA typing covered class I and class II loci at four-digit resolution. The paper as a whole reports these results and caveats: A cluster of highly shared sequence variants was judged likely to represent a technical artifact of the sequencing pipeline. In both the original and validation cohorts, the classifier was reported to diagnose cytomegalovirus status with high specificity and sensitivity. V-gene and J-gene trimming of TCR beta chains was associated with a missense DCLRE1C variant in a later genetic analysis, and the association was replicated in an independent cohort. Correlated functional status among segregating V segments might be attributable to linkage disequilibrium, but an unknown experimental factor could not be ruled out. Roughly uniform sequencing depth across donors was assumed in presence/absence analyses, although this assumption may not hold. In vitro tests confirmed that a few of the cytomegalovirus-associated TCR beta chains recognize cytomegalovirus antigens. The earlier analysis of approximately 540 of the donors excluded some 15 rarely observed V segments, including chromosome 9 orphons, because counts were too low. Only TCR beta chains were sequenced in this cohort, and the absence of alpha or paired-chain data limited detectable features. In a later analysis, the rate of TCR association differed among HLA loci, with DRB1 alleles having the most associated TCRs and HLA-C alleles having the fewest. Compared with equally common non-associated chains, HLA-associated TCR beta chains in a later analysis were more clonally expanded and had lower generation probabilities. A later analysis found that most CMV-associated TCR beta chains appeared HLA-restricted, with HLA associations seemingly driven largely by CMV exposure. While some public TCRs were present in many individuals, most TCR sequences turned up only very rarely across donors. The 87-base-pair reads could not distinguish some IMGT-functional V segments, including TRBV6-2 and TRBV6-3, so those segments were excluded. In a later analysis, several top co-occurrence clusters were reported to appear linked to parvovirus B19, influenza, CMV and Epstein-Barr virus. A further reported finding was that TCR beta sequences accurately predicted the HLA-A and HLA-B alleles for most subjects in the first cohort. In an earlier analysis of around 500 of the donors, most TCR beta V segments appeared in productive rearrangements about 90% or about 30% of the time, broadly matching IMGT annotations. Immune exposure information for the cohort was limited to CMV serostatus. The study gave a list of 150 to 200 TCR beta chains associated with cytomegalovirus. The authors suggested that the approach could potentially be generalized to other disease states and immunological phenotypes. Because some donors lacked HLA typing at each locus, the association tests relied only on the typed subset. In a later genetic analysis, fewer N-insertions in productive TCRs were reported among donors in an Asian-associated ancestry cluster than the approximately 710-donor mean. In a later analysis, around 15,000 TCR beta sequences were associated with specific HLA alleles at a false discovery rate of 0.05. When HLA alleles, especially DR and DQ, strongly co-occurred, attributing TCR associations to individual alleles was difficult.

The cohort comprised 550 to 700 healthy bone marrow donors. At the time of sampling, all cohort members were nominally healthy, though unrecorded immune exposures were likely present. The donor tested CMV seropositive, placing the donor among the roughly 300 seropositive members of the cohort. Each donor provided a peripheral blood sample, and peripheral blood mononuclear cells were used for TCR beta sequencing. The Qiagen DNeasy Blood Extraction Kit was used to extract genomic DNA from the blood cell samples. The library relied on the immunoSEQ multiplex PCR assay. For the multiplex PCR, a mixture combining 60 forward primers for TCR Vbeta segments and 13 reverse primers for TCR Jbeta segments was used. Amplification of the CDR3 region of rearranged TCR beta genes was performed with a multiplex PCR assay on genomic DNA. The Illumina HiSeq System was used to sequence the amplified TCR beta libraries as 87-base-pair reads. Concerning the study's data processing: Across the roughly 700 repertoires, a later analysis counted roughly 84 million unique TCR beta chains, approximately 10 million of which were shared by at least two donors. To remove PCR and sequencing errors, raw reads were error-corrected and collapsed into unique sequences using a nearest-neighbor algorithm that merged closely related sequences. CDR3 sequences were aligned to IMGT reference sequences to assign V, D and J gene segments. For a sequence to be retained, at least a six-nucleotide match to both a V gene segment and a J gene segment was required. Rearrangements were called productive when the CDR3 lacked stop codons and stayed in frame with V and J; all others were non-productive. CDR3 was defined by IMGT convention, running from the second conserved V-encoded cysteine to the conserved J-encoded phenylalanine. In an earlier analysis of roughly 610 of the donors, sequences lacking an unambiguous match to a single V gene segment were excluded. An earlier analysis of about 600 of the donors called V segments functional above 56.7% productive rearrangements and segregating when the between-donor standard deviation exceeded 5%. A statistical classification framework was developed to diagnose cytomegalovirus status using the catalog of TCR beta chain sequences. In a later analysis, V and J genes were assigned by comparing TCR nucleotide sequences against IMGT/GENE-DB human TR gene sequences. In a later analysis, CDR3 sequences and most-parsimonious VDJ recombination scenarios were assigned using the TCRdist pipeline. In a later analysis, every TCR beta chain was defined by the combination of its CDR3 amino acid sequence and its V-gene family, and reads without a unique V-gene family were dropped. As a way to deal with suspected cross-contamination and a sequencing artifact, a later analysis dropped roughly 620 nucleotide sequences that were highly shared and had low generation probability. For each public chain, a later analysis derived a clonal expansion index from normalized ranks of inferred template counts within each repertoire. In a later analysis, generation probabilities were computed using a VDJ recombination model fitted to out-of-frame rearrangements, and the results were checked against IGoR. A later analysis scored TCR-TCR, TCR-HLA and TCR-CMV co-occurrence with hypergeometric tests, applying a repertoire-size bias correction to TCR pairs. False discovery rates were estimated in a later analysis by permuting HLA or CMV assignments 20 times. In a later analysis, co-occurring TCRs were grouped using DBSCAN, and TCRdist sequence similarity was added for clustering within HLA-allele-positive subsets. Co-occurrence clustering excluded repertoires with fewer than 30,000 or more than 120,000 public chains, plus five with anomalous nucleotide sharing. The immuneACCESS repertoire file appears here via TCRdb, limited to in-frame rearrangements. These files lack a portion of the clones; in checked studies, under half of the deficit traces to unresolved V genes, and the cause of the others is not known. That table gives V, J and clone size, and the DNA gave D and trimming. This sample is represented by around 110,000 clones; over 60% of them were singletons. Clones ranked in the top ten supply 2.5% to 3.5% of the sample.

For this clone: The target of this receptor is not known. Within one base of it there is no much larger clone, and no base qualities were kept.

CDR1 and CDR2, looked up from the germline V gene, are ENHRY and SYGVKD. The CDR3 contains 15 residues, cysteine and phenylalanine counted. Only CDR3 DNA remains: 45 bases, in frame from the first base. Ends trimmed: V by 6 bases, J by 1 base; bases unmatched to a gene: 3. Sequencing was done on a sample of PBMCs. In this chain, TRBV10-3 is recombined with TRBJ2-5; a stretch of 12 junction bases matches TRBD2. The receptor comes from a woman in her late teens or twenties in good health and CMV-seropositive. In nucleotides, the sequence is TGTGCCATCAGAACACTAGCGGGGGGCCAAGAGACCCAGTACTTC. This yields the protein CAIRTLAGGQETQYF.